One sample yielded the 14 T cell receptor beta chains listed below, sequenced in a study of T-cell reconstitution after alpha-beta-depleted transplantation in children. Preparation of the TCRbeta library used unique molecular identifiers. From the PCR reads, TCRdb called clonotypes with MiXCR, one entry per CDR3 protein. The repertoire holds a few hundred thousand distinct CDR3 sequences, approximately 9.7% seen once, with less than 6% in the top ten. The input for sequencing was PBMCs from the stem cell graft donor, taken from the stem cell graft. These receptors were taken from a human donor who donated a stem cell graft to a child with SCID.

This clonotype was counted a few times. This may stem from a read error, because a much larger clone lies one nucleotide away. CDR3 sequence reads: CASSQDPGSGYGDTF. DNA for the CDR3: TGTGCCAGCAGCCAAGACCCCGGGAGTGGCTATGGCGACACCTTC. This chain joins TRBV3-1 and TRBJ1-2; D is ambiguous. Germline V gives CDR1 LGHDT, CDR2 YNNKEL (reference sequence). The CDR3 has 15 amino acids.

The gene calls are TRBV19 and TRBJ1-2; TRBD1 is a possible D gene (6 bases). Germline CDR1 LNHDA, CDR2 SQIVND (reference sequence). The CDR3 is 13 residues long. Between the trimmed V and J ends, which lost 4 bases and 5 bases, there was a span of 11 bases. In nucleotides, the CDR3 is TGTGCCAGTAGTACGGACAGTCTATATGGCTACACCTTC. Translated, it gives CASSTDSLYGYTF.

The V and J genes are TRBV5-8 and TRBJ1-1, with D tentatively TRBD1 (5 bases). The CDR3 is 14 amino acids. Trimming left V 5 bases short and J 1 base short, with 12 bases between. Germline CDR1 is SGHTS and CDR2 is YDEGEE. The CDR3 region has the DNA TGTGCCAGCAGTCAAAGACAGAGGAACACTGAAGCTTTCTTT. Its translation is CASSQRQRNTEAFF.

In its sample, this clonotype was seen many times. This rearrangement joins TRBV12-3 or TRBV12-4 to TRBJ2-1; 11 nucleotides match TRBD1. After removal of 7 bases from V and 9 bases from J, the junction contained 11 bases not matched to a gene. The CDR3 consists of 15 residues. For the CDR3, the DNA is TGTGCCAGCACTGGACAGGGGGCGCGAAATTTTGAGCAGTTCTTC. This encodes CASTGQGARNFEQFF.

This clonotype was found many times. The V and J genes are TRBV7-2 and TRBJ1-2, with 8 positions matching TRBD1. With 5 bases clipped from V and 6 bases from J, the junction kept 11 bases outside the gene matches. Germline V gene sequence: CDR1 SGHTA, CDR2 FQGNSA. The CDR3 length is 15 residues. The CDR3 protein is CASSPRGDRLNGYTF. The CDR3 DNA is TGTGCCAGCAGCCCAAGGGGGGACAGGTTGAATGGCTACACCTTC. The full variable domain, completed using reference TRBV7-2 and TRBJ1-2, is GAGVSQSPSNKVTEKGKDVELRCDPISGHTALYWYRQSLGQGLEFLIYFQGNSAPDKSGLPSDRFSAERTGGSVSTLTIQRTQQEDSAVYLCASSPRGDRLNGYTFGSGTRLTVV.

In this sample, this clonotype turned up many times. The CDR3: CASSAGKTSTYEQYF. CDR3 in DNA: TGCGCCAGCAGCGCAGGAAAAACAAGTACCTACGAGCAGTACTTC. V and J are TRBV5-1 and TRBJ2-7, with D uncertain. The CDR3 totals 15 residues. Germline lookup yields CDR1 SGHRS and CDR2 YFSETQ. Trimming removed 4 bases from V and 2 bases from J, with 16 bases in between.

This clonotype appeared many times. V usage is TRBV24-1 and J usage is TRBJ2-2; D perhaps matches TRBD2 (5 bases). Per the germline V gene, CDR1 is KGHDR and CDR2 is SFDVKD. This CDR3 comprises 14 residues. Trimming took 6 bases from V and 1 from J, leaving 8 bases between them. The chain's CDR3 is CATSLAGNTGELFF. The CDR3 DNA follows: TGTGCCACCAGTTTGGCGGGGAACACCGGGGAGCTGTTTTTT.

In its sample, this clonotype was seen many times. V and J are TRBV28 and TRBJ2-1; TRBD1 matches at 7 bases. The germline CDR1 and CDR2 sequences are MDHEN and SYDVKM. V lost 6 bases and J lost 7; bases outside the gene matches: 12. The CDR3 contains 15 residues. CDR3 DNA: TGTGCCAGCAGCTTCACAGGGGTGTCGAGGAATGAGCAGTTCTTC. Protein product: CASSFTGVSRNEQFF.

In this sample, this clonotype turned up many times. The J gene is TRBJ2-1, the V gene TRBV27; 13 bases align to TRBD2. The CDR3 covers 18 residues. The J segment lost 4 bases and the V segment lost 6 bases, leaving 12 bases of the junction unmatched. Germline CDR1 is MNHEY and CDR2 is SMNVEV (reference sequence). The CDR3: CASSPRSGLAGKYNEQFF. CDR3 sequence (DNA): TGTGCCAGCAGCCCGAGATCGGGACTAGCGGGGAAGTACAATGAGCAGTTCTTC.

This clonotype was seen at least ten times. This CDR3 is CAISEPYRAYNEQFF. The CDR3 nucleotides are TGTGCCATCAGTGAGCCCTACAGGGCCTACAATGAGCAGTTCTTC. This chain joins TRBV10-3 and TRBJ2-1, with TRBD1 as a possible D gene (6 bases). The CDR3 spans 15 residues. V gave up 2 bases and J gave up 2 bases, with 10 bases separating them. Germline V gene data show CDR1 as ENHRY and CDR2 as SYGVKD.

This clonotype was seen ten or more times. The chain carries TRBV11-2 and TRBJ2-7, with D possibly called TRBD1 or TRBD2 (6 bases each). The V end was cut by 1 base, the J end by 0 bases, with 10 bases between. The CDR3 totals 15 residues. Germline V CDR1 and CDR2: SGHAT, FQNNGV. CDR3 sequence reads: CASSLGGGSSYEQYF. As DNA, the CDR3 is TGTGCCAGCAGCTTAGGAGGGGGGAGCTCCTACGAGCAGTACTTC.

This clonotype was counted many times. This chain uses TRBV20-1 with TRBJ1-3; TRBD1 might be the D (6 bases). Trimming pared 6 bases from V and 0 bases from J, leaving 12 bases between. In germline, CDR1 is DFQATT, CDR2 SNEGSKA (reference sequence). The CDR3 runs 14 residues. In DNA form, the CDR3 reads TGCAGTGCACTCCGGACAGACTCTGGAAACACCATATATTTT. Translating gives CSALRTDSGNTIYF.

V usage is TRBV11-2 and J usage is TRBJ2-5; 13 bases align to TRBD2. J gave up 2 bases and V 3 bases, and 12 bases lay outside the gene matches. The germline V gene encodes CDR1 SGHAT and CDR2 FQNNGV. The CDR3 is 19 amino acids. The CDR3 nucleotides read TGTGCCAGCAGCTTTGTAGGGACTAGCGGGACCCTCAGTCAAGAGACCCAGTACTTC. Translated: CASSFVGTSGTLSQETQYF.

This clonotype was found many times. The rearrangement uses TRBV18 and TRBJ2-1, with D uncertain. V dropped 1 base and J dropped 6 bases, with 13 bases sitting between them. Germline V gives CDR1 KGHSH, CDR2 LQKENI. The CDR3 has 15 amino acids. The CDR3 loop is CASSPRVGLGNEQFF. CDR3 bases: TGTGCCAGCTCACCACGAGTAGGTCTGGGCAATGAGCAGTTCTTC.